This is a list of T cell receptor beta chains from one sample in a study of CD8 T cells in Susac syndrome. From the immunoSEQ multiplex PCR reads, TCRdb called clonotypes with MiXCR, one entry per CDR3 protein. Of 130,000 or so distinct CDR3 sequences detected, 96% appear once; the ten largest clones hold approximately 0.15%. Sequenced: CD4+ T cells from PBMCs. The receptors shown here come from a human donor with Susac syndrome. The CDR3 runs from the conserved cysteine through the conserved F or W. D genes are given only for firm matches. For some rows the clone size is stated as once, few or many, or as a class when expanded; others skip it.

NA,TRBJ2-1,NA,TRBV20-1,CSARAEGPYNEQFF,TGCAGTGCTAGAGCGGAGGGCCCCTACAATGAGCAGTTCTTC
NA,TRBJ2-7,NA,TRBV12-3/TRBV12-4,CASSFRDEQYF,TGTGCCAGCAGTTTTCGGGACGAGCAGTACTTC
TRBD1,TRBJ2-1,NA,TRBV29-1,CSATGGEFYNEQFF,TGCAGCGCCACAGGGGGAGAATTCTACAATGAGCAGTTCTTC
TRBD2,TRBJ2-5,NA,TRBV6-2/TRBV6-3,CASSYAGAETQYF,TGTGCCAGCAGTTACGCGGGAGCGGAGACCCAGTACTTC
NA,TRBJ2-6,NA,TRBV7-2,CASSSLGSGANVLTF,TGTGCCAGCAGCTCCCTGGGCTCTGGGGCCAACGTCCTGACTTTC
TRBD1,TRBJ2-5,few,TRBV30,CAWSETGAHQETQYF,TGTGCCTGGAGTGAAACAGGGGCCCACCAAGAGACCCAGTACTTC
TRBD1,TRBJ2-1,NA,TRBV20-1,CSARPVGTGSYNEQFF,TGCAGTGCTCGACCCGTCGGGACAGGGAGCTACAATGAGCAGTTCTTC
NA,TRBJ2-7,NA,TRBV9,CASSVGSSLTGEQYF,TGTGCCAGCAGCGTAGGGAGTTCTCTTACCGGGGAGCAGTACTTC
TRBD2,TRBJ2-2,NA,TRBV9,CASSVGTSGRSGELFF,TGTGCCAGCAGCGTAGGGACTAGCGGGAGGTCCGGGGAGCTGTTTTTT
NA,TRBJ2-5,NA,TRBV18,CASSPSAETQYF,TGTGCCAGCTCACCAAGCGCAGAGACCCAGTACTTC